This section outlines one TCR beta chain sequence together with its context. The data were taken from a study of blood T cell repertoires in COVID-19. About the study: Samples came from the United States, Italy and Spain, spanning acute and convalescent COVID-19.

The germline gives CDR1 SEHNR, CDR2 FQNEAQ (reference sequence). The CDR3 totals 15 residues. V shed 7 bases and J shed 2 bases, with 16 bases lying between them. Some clones are missing from TCRdb's copy, which holds only in-frame ones; the method was immunoSEQ multiplex PCR. The repertoire holds roughly 200,000 clones, with about 76% as singletons. The chain links TRBV7-9 to TRBJ2-3; tentative D call: TRBD2 (7 bases). The sample was peripheral blood. The receptor was isolated from a woman aged 45-60 years with active or convalescent COVID-19. The CDR3 DNA follows: TGTGCCAGCAACCCACGGGGGGCAAACACAGATACGCAGTATTTT. This sequence encodes CASNPRGANTDTQYF.